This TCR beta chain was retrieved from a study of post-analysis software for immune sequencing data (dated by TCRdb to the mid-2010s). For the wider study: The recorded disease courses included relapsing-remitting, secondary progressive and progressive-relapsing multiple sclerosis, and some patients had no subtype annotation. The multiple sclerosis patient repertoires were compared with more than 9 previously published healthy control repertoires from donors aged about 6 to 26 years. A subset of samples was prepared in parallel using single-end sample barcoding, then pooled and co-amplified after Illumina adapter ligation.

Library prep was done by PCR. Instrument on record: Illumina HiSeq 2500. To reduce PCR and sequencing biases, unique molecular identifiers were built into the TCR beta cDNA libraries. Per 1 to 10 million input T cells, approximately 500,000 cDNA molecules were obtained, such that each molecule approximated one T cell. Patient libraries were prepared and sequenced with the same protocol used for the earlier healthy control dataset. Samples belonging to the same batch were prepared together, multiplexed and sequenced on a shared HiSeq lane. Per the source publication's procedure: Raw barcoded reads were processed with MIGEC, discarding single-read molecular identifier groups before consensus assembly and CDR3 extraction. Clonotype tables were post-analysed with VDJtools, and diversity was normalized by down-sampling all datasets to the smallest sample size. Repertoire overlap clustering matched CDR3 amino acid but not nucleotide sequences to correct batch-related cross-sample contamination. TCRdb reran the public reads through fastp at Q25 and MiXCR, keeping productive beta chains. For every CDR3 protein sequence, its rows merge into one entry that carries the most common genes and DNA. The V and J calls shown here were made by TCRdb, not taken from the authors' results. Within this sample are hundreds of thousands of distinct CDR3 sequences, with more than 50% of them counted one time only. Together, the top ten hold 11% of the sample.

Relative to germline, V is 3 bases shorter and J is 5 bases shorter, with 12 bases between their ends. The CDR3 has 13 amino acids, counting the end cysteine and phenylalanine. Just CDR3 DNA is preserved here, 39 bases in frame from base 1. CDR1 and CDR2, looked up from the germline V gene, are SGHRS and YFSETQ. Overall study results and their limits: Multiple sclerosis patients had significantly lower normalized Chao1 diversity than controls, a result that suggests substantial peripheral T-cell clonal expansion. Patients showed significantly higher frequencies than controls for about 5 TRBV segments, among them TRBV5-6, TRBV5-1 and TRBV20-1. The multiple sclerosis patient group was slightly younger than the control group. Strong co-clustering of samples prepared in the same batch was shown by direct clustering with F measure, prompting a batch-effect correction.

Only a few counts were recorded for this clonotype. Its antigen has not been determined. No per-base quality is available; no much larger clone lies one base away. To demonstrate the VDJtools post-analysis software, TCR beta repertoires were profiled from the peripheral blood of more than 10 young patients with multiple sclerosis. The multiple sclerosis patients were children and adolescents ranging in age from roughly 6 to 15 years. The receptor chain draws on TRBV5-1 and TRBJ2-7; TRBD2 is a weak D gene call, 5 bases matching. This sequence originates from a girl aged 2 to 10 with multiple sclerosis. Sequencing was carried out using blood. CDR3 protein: CASSWNGENEQYF. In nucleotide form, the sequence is TGCGCCAGCAGCTGGAACGGGGAGAACGAGCAGTACTTC. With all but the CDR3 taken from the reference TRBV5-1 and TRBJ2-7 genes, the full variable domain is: KAGVTQTPRYLIKTRGQQVTLSCSPISGHRSVSWYQQTPGQGLQFLFEYFSETQRNKGNFPGRFSGRQFSNSRSEMNVSTLELGDSALYLCASSWNGENEQYFGPGTRLTVT.